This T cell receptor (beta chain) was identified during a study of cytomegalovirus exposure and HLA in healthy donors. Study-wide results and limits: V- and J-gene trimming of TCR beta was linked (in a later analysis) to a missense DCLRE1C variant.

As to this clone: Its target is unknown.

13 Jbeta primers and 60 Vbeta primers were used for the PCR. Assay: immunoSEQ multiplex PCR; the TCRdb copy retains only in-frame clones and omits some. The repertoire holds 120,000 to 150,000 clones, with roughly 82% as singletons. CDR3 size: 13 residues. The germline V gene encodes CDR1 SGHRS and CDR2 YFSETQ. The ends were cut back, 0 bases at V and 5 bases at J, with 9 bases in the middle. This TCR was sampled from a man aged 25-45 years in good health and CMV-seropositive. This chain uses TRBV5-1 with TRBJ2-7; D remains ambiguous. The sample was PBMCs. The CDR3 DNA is TGCGCCAGCAGCTTGGGCCCACTTAACGAGCAGTACTTC. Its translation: CASSLGPLNEQYF.